This TCR beta chain stems from a study of blood T cells in healthy people across ages. Findings and limits, study-wide: Calculation of diversity from one million T cells yielded estimates considered to be underestimates. PBMCs went unsorted, and a conclusive naive versus antigen-experienced comparison was therefore prevented. Naive T cell percentage showed a strong correlation with the diversity of TCR beta.

Looked up from germline, CDR1 is LNHDA and CDR2 is SQIVND (reference sequence). Trimming took 5 bases from V and 0 from J; bases not matched to a gene: 8. The CDR3 sequence is 17 residues long. Each of the donors had ten milliliters of peripheral blood drawn into EDTA-treated Vacutainer tubes. A second PCR, run for roughly 7 to 11 cycles, used a sample-barcoded 5' primer plus a J-beta primer mix. TCRdb processed the 5' RACE reads anew with MiXCR; each CDR3 protein has one entry. The table has 1.5 million to 2 million distinct CDR3 sequences, about 28% seen once. Only one count was recorded for this clonotype. What it recognizes is unknown.

The TCR comes from a woman in her 30s in good health. Sequenced sample: blood. The gene calls are TRBV19 and TRBJ2-1; TRBD2 matches 9 bases. CDR3 nucleotides: TGTGCCAGTAGTGGGCTAGCGGGAATATACTCCTACAATGAGCAGTTCTTC. Residues: CASSGLAGIYSYNEQFF. The full variable domain, with the rest looked up from reference TRBV19 and TRBJ2-1, is DGGITQSPKYLFRKEGQNVTLSCEQNLNHDAMYWYRQDPGQGLRLIYYSQIVNDFQKGDIAEGYSVSREKKESFPLTVTSAQKNPTAFYLCASSGLAGIYSYNEQFFGPGTRLTVL.